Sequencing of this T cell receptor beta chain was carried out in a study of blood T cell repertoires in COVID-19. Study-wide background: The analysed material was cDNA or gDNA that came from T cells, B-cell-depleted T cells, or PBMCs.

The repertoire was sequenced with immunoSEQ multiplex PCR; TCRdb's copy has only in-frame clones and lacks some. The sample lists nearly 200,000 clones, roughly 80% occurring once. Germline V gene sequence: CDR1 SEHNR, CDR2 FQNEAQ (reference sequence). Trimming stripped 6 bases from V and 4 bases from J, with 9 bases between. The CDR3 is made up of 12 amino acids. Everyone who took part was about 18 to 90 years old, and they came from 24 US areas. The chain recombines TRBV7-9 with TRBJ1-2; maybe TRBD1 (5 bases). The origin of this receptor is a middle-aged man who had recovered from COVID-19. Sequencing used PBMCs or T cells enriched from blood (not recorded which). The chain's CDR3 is CASSGGSYGYTF. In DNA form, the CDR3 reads TGTGCCAGCAGTGGGGGGAGCTATGGCTACACCTTC. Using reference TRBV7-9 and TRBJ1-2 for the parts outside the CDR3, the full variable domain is DTGVSQNPRHKITKRGQNVTFRCDPISEHNRLYWYRQTLGQGPEFLTYFQNEAQLEKSRLLSDRFSAERPKGSFSTLEIQRTEQGDSAMYLCASSGGSYGYTFGSGTRLTVV.